This entry concerns a single TCR beta chain. The data belong to a study of cytomegalovirus exposure and HLA in healthy donors. After removal of 6 bases from V and 0 bases from J, the junction contained 2 bases not matched to a gene. The CDR3 consists of 14 residues. The germline CDR1 and CDR2 sequences are MNHEY and SMNVEV (reference sequence). Primers for the PCR totalled 60 Vbeta and 13 Jbeta. Clones were read by immunoSEQ multiplex PCR, and TCRdb kept only the in-frame ones, dropping some. Here the sample spans 100,000 to 150,000 clones, 70% to 85% being singletons. The sequenced sample consisted of PBMCs. The receptor was isolated from a woman in her fifties or sixties in good health and CMV-seropositive. The rearrangement uses TRBV27 and TRBJ2-3, with 8 bases lining up with TRBD2. CDR3 region: CASSSGGSTDTQYF. CDR3 in DNA: TGTGCCAGCAGCTCGGGGGGGAGCACAGATACGCAGTATTTT.